This T cell receptor (beta chain) is drawn from a study of blood T cells in healthy people across ages. Together with a sample-barcoded 5' primer, a J-beta primer mix was included in a second PCR lasting 7 to 11 cycles. Each sample provided no less than 2.5 million CDR3-containing paired-end reads. TCRdb reprocessed the 5' RACE reads with MiXCR, giving one entry per CDR3 protein. The sample carries some 640,000 distinct CDR3 sequences, around 31% recorded once. The CDR3 consists of 17 residues. CDR1 is SNHLY, CDR2 FYNNEI, per germline. Many counts were recorded for this clonotype. A junction end diverges from the germline sequence, so it may reflect a read error.

The sample consisted of blood. The sequence came from an elderly woman in good health. The chain has TRBV2 and TRBJ2-1; TRBD1 matches 10 bases. As DNA, the CDR3 is TGTGCCAGCATCCGAACGTCCCGGGACAGGGGTTACAGTGAGCAGTTCTTC. Its translation: CASIRTSRDRGYSEQFF.